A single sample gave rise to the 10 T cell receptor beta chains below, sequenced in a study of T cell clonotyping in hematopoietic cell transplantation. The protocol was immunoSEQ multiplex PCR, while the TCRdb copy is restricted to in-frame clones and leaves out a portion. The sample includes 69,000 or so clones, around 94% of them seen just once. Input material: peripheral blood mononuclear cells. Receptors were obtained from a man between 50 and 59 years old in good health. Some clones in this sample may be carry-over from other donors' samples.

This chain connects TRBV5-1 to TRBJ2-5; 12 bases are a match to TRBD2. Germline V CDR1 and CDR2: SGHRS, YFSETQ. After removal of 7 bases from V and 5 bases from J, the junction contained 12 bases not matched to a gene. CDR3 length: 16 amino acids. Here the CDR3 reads CASCSSGGAVRETQYF. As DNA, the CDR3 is TGCGCCAGCTGCTCTAGCGGGGGGGCCGTGCGGGAGACCCAGTACTTC. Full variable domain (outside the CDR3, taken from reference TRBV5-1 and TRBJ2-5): KAGVTQTPRYLIKTRGQQVTLSCSPISGHRSVSWYQQTPGQGLQFLFEYFSETQRNKGNFPGRFSGRQFSNSRSEMNVSTLELGDSALYLCASCSSGGAVRETQYFGPGTRLLVL.

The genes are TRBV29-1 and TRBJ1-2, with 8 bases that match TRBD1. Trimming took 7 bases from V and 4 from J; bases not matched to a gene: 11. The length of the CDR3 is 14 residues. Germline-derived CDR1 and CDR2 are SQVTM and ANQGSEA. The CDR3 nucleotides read TGCAGCGCTGGGCCAGGGGGCGTGGGCTATGGCTACACCTTC. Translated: CSAGPGGVGYGYTF.

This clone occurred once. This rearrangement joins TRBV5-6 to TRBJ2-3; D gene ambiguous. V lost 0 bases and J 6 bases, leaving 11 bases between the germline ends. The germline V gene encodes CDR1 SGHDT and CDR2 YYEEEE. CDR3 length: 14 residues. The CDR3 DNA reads TGTGCCAGCAGCTTGGTTTCGCGGACGGATACGCAGTATTTT. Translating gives CASSLVSRTDTQYF. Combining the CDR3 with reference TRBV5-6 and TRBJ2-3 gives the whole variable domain DAGVTQSPTHLIKTRGQQVTLRCSPKSGHDTVSWYQQALGQGPQFIFQYYEEEERQRGNFPDRFSGHQFPNYSSELNVNALLLGDSALYLCASSLVSRTDTQYFGPGTRLTVL.

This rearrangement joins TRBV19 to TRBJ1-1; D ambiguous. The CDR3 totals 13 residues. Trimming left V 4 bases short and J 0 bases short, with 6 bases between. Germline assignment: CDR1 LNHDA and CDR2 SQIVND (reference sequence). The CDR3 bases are TGTGCCAGTAGTAGGGCCGTGAACACTGAAGCTTTCTTT. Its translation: CASSRAVNTEAFF.

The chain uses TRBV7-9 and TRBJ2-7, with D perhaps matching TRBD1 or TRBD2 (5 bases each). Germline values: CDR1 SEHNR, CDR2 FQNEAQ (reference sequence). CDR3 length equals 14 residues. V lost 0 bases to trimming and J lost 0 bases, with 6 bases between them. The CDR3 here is CASSLAGTSYEQYF. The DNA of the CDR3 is TGTGCCAGCAGCTTAGCAGGGACCTCCTACGAGCAGTACTTC.

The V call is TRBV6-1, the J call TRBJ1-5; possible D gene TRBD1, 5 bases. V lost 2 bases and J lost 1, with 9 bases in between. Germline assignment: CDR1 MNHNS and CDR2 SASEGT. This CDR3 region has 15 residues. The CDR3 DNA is TGTGCCAGCAGTGAAACGGCAGGGAGCAATCAGCCCCAGCATTTT. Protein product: CASSETAGSNQPQHF.

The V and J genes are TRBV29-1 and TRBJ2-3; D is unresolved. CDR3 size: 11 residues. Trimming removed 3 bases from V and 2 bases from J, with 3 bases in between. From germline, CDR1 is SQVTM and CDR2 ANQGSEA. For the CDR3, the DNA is TGCAGCGTTGATCACACAGATACGCAGTATTTT. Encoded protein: CSVDHTDTQYF.

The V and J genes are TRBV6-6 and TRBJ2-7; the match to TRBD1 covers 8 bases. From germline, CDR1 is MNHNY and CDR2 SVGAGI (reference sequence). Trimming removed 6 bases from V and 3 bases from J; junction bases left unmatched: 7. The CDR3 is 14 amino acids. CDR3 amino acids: CASRTGTGFYEQYF. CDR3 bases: TGTGCCAGCAGGACCGGGACAGGATTCTACGAGCAGTACTTC.

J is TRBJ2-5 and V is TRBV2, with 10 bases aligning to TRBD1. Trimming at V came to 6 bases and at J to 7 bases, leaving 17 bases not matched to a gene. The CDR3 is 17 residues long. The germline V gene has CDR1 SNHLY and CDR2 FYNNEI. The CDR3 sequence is CASRDIVTGQGGTTQYF. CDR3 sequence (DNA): TGTGCCAGCAGAGACATTGTAACCGGACAGGGGGGCACGACCCAGTACTTC.

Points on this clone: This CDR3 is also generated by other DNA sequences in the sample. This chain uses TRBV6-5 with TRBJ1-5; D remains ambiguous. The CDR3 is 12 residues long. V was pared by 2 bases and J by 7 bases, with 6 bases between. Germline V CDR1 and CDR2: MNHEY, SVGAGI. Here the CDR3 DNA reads TGTGCCAGCAGTTACCCCGGACAGCCCCAGCATTTT. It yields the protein CASSYPGQPQHF.